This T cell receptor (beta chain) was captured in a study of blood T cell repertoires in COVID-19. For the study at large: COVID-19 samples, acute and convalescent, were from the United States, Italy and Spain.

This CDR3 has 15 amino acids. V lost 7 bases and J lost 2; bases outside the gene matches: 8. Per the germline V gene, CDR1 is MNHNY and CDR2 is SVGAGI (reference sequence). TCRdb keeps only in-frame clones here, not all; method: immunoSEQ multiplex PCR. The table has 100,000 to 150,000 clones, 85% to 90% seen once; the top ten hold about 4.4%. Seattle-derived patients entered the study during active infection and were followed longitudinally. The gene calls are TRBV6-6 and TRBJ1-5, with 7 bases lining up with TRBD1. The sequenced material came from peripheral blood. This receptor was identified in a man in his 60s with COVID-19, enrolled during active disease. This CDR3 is CASTAPGGRNQPQHF. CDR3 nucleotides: TGTGCCAGCACTGCCCCAGGGGGGCGCAATCAGCCCCAGCATTTT.